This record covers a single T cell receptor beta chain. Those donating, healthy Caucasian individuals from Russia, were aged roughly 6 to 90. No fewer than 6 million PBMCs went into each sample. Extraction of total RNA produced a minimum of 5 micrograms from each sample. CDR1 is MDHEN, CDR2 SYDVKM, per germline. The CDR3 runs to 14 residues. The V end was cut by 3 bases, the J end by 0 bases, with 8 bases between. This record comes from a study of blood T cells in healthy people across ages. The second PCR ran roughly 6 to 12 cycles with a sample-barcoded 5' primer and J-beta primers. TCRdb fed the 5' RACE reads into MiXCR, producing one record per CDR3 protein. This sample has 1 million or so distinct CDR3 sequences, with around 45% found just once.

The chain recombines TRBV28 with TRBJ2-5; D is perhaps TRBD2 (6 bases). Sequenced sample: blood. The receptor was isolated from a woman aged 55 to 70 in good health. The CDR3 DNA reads TGTGCCAGCAGTTTTAAGCGGGACCAAGAGACCCAGTACTTC. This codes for CASSFKRDQETQYF.